The 20 T cell receptor beta chains reported below all come from one sample, sequenced in a study of radiotherapy plus CTLA-4 blockade in lung cancer. Repertoires were generated with immunoSEQ multiplex PCR, while TCRdb's copy carries only in-frame clones and drops some. The sample consists of about 94,000 clones, about four fifths of them appearing once. The material was peripheral blood, obtained from a patient treated with radiotherapy plus ipilimumab. All receptors come from a human donor with non-small cell lung cancer that progressed on radiotherapy plus ipilimumab.

In its sample, this clone was seen a few times. The chain combines TRBV7-6 with TRBJ1-3; D is unclear. There are 13 residues in the CDR3. Trimming cost V 5 bases and J 0 bases, with 5 bases left between them. CDR1 is SGHVS, CDR2 FNYEAQ, per germline. The CDR3 sequence: CASSLDSGNTIYF. In DNA, the CDR3 is TGTGCCAGCAGCCTCGACTCTGGAAACACCATATATTTT.

CDR3 protein: CGGKGPMGYTF. The CDR3 region has the DNA TGCGGGGGCAAGGGTCCTATGGGCTACACCTTC. The J gene is TRBJ1-2, the V gene TRBV20-1, with a possible D match to TRBD1 (6 bases). The V gene's germline CDR1 is DFQATT and CDR2 SNEGSKA (reference sequence). The CDR3 is 11 residues long.

V gene TRBV6-1 combines with J gene TRBJ1-2; 8 bases map to TRBD1. Germline loops: CDR1 MNHNS, CDR2 SASEGT. J was trimmed by 6 bases and V by 4 bases; bases with no gene match: 7. The CDR3 length is 14 residues. CDR3 sequence: CASSVSTGENGYTF. CDR3 in DNA: TGTGCCAGCAGTGTTTCGACAGGGGAAAATGGCTACACCTTC.

This clone showed up just once. The chain has TRBV7-9 and TRBJ2-1, with 7 bases aligning to TRBD2. V trimming: 3 bases; J trimming: 4 bases; junction bases outside the gene matches: 6. From germline, CDR1 is SEHNR and CDR2 FQNEAQ (reference sequence). The CDR3 is 15 residues long. The CDR3 loop is CASSFRPGGYNEQFF. The CDR3 region has the DNA TGTGCCAGCAGCTTCCGGCCGGGAGGATACAATGAGCAGTTCTTC.

The chain links TRBV12-2 to TRBJ2-7; TRBD1 is taken as the D call from the table, unchecked against the DNA. TRBV12-2 is a pseudogene. The CDR3 length is 14 residues. CDR3 protein: CASRSVQYVGEQYF. The DNA for the CDR3 is TGTGCAAGTCGCTCAGTACAGTACGTGGGTGAGCAGTACTTC.

The V call is TRBV10-3, the J call TRBJ1-1, with unresolved D. The length of the CDR3 is 15 residues. The V end lost 6 bases, the J end lost 5 bases, and 19 bases lay between the germline ends. The germline V gene has CDR1 ENHRY and CDR2 SYGVKD. CDR3 nucleotides: TGTGCCATCAGGTTGGGAGAGGGAGGAGGGACTGAAGCTTTCTTT. Amino acid sequence: CAIRLGEGGGTEAFF.

The rearrangement uses TRBV28 and TRBJ2-5, with 15 bases lining up with TRBD2. CDR1 and CDR2 from the germline V gene are MDHEN and SYDVKM. V lost 6 bases, J lost 5 bases, and 13 bases stayed unmatched. The CDR3 length is 18 residues. The CDR3 reads CASSRTSGRAILHETQYF. CDR3 nucleotides: TGTGCCAGCAGCCGGACTAGCGGGAGGGCCATTCTTCATGAGACCCAGTACTTC.

This chain joins TRBV7-8 and TRBJ1-5, with D perhaps matching TRBD1 (6 bases). This CDR3 has 15 amino acids. Germline assignment: CDR1 SGHVS and CDR2 FQNEAQ. Trimming cost V 2 bases and J 4 bases, with 12 bases left between them. CDR3 residues: CASSLIGGRNQPQHF. The CDR3 DNA follows: TGTGCCAGCAGCTTAATAGGGGGAAGGAATCAGCCCCAGCATTTT.

The V call is TRBV5-1, the J call TRBJ1-2; 8 nucleotides agree with TRBD1. The CDR3 is made up of 16 amino acids. V dropped 2 bases and J dropped 1; count of bases not matched to a gene: 7. From germline, CDR1 is SGHRS and CDR2 YFSETQ. The CDR3 reads CASSLNQGASNYGYTF. The DNA of the CDR3 is TGCGCCAGCAGCTTAAATCAGGGGGCCAGTAACTATGGCTACACCTTC. Looking up the rest from reference TRBV5-1 and TRBJ1-2 gives the full variable domain: KAGVTQTPRYLIKTRGQQVTLSCSPISGHRSVSWYQQTPGQGLQFLFEYFSETQRNKGNFPGRFSGRQFSNSRSEMNVSTLELGDSALYLCASSLNQGASNYGYTFGSGTRLTVV.

The CDR3 is CASRIEGTVAYEQYF. Written as DNA, the CDR3 is TGCGCCAGCAGAATAGAAGGAACAGTCGCCTACGAGCAGTACTTC. V usage is TRBV5-1 and J usage is TRBJ2-7, with no clear D. Trimming shortened V by 5 bases and J by 2 bases, and 17 bases separated the two germline ends. The germline V gene has CDR1 SGHRS and CDR2 YFSETQ. The CDR3 sequence is 15 residues long. The variable domain in full, with the rest retrieved from reference TRBV5-1 and TRBJ2-7, is KAGVTQTPRYLIKTRGQQVTLSCSPISGHRSVSWYQQTPGQGLQFLFEYFSETQRNKGNFPGRFSGRQFSNSRSEMNVSTLELGDSALYLCASRIEGTVAYEQYFGPGTRLTVT.

About this clone: This sample also contains other DNA sequences that code for the same CDR3. The chain carries TRBV27 and TRBJ2-2; the D gene is possibly TRBD1 (5 bases). Germline CDR1 reads MNHEY; CDR2 reads SMNVEV (reference sequence). The CDR3 runs to 14 residues. V shed 1 base and J shed 5 bases, with 8 bases lying between them. This chain's CDR3 is CASSLLAGTGELFF. CDR3 nucleotides: TGTGCCAGCAGTTTATTGGCAGGGACCGGGGAGCTGTTTTTT.

CDR3 bases: TGTGCCAGTAGCACGGTTGGGACTGAAGCTTTCTTT. It translates to CASSTVGTEAFF. The chain combines TRBV19 with TRBJ1-1; D is undetermined. The CDR3 spans 12 residues. Germline values: CDR1 LNHDA, CDR2 SQIVND (reference sequence). The V and J ends lost 6 bases and 5 bases respectively, with 10 bases between them.

The chain employs TRBV9 and TRBJ1-5; D not certain. Germline CDR1 reads SGDLS; CDR2 reads YYNGEE. There are 13 residues in the CDR3. Trimming took 0 bases from V and 4 from J, leaving 5 bases between them. CDR3 DNA: TGTGCCAGCAGCGTAGACGGAAATCAGCCCCAGCATTTT. Translation gives CASSVDGNQPQHF. Together with reference TRBV9 and TRBJ1-5, the CDR3 gives the full variable domain: DSGVTQTPKHLITATGQRVTLRCSPRSGDLSVYWYQQSLDQGLQFLIQYYNGEERAKGNILERFSAQQFPDLHSELNLSSLELGDSALYFCASSVDGNQPQHFGDGTRLSIL.

The chain carries TRBV2 and TRBJ1-5; 9 bases align to TRBD1. V was pared by 4 bases and J by 5 bases, with 6 bases of the junction left unmatched. This CDR3 is 15 amino acids long. Germline V gene sequence: CDR1 SNHLY, CDR2 FYNNEI. The DNA of the CDR3 is TGTGCCAGCAGTGTGGGACAGGGTCCCCATCAGCCCCAGCATTTT. Residues: CASSVGQGPHQPQHF.

The chain joins TRBV7-3 to TRBJ2-5, with TRBD2 matching over 13 bases. Per germline, CDR1 SGHTA and CDR2 FQGTGA. This CDR3 has 18 residues. V gave up 5 bases and J gave up 4 bases; unmatched junction bases: 13. In nucleotides, the CDR3 is TGTGCCAGCAGCCCGAGACTAGCGGGAGGCCAGGGGGGAGAGACCCAGTACTTC. Translation: CASSPRLAGGQGGETQYF.

The chain uses TRBV20-1 and TRBJ2-1; the D gene is possibly TRBD2 (5 bases). Germline CDR1 reads DFQATT; CDR2 reads SNEGSKA (reference sequence). V shed 4 bases and J shed 7 bases, with 8 bases lying between them. CDR3 length: 11 amino acids. The CDR3 here is CSAIAFNEQFF. In nucleotides, the CDR3 is TGCAGTGCTATAGCGTTTAATGAGCAGTTCTTC.

CDR3 DNA sequence: TGTGCCAGCAGCTTGGAAGGCGGGGCAGAGACCCAGTACTTC. Protein product: CASSLEGGAETQYF. The chain carries TRBV5-8 and TRBJ2-5; possibly TRBD2 for D (6 bases). Deletions cut 0 bases from V and 4 bases from J, with 10 bases between. The germline V gene has CDR1 SGHTS and CDR2 YDEGEE. This CDR3 has 14 residues.

This chain uses TRBV5-1 with TRBJ1-5; D remains ambiguous. Germline loops: CDR1 SGHRS, CDR2 YFSETQ. This CDR3 is built from 13 residues. Between the trimmed V and J ends, which lost 0 bases and 3 bases, there was a span of 4 bases. CDR3 coding DNA: TGCGCCAGCAGCTTGGACAACAATCAGCCCCAGCATTTT. It yields the protein CASSLDNNQPQHF.

The V call is TRBV27, the J call TRBJ2-7, with 7 bases that match TRBD1. This CDR3 is built from 16 residues. Trimming took 5 bases from V and 6 from J; bases not matched to a gene: 16. CDR1 and CDR2 from the germline V gene are MNHEY and SMNVEV (reference sequence). CDR3: CASSPRGGTVFSEQYF. CDR3 nucleotide sequence: TGTGCCAGCAGTCCCCGGGGTGGGACAGTCTTCAGCGAGCAGTACTTC.

V is TRBV19 and J is TRBJ1-3; D may be TRBD1 (5 bases). CDR1 LNHDA and CDR2 SQIVND come from the germline V gene (reference sequence). There are 16 residues in the CDR3. Trimming removed 3 bases at V and 0 bases at J, with 12 bases between. The CDR3: CASSMRQTYSGNTIYF. Written as DNA, the CDR3 is TGTGCCAGTAGTATGAGACAGACCTACTCTGGAAACACCATATATTTT.